One and the same sample provided the 6 T cell receptor beta chains below, sequenced in a study of T cell responses to AZD1222 COVID-19 vaccine. The assay was immunoSEQ multiplex PCR, and TCRdb's table has in-frame clones only and misses some. Listed are about 140,000 clones; roughly 2% falls within the top ten. Source material: peripheral blood. These TCRs come from an adult in good health.

This chain links TRBV6-2 or TRBV6-3 with TRBJ2-2; tentative D call: TRBD1 (5 bases). The germline V gene has CDR1 MNHEY and CDR2 SVGEGT. There are 13 residues in the CDR3. V was shortened by 5 bases and J by 7 bases, with 11 bases between the two germline ends. In nucleotides, the CDR3 is TGTGCCAGCAGTCTCTCAAGGGGCGGGGAGCTGTTTTTT. It specifies CASSLSRGGELFF.

The genes are TRBV6-1 and TRBJ2-7; D possibly corresponds to TRBD1 (5 bases). The CDR3 totals 12 residues. CDR1 and CDR2 (germline): MNHNS, SASEGT. V was cut by 3 bases and J by 3 bases, with 6 bases left in between. The chain's CDR3 is CASSEQGYEQYF. As DNA, the CDR3 is TGTGCCAGCAGTGAGCAGGGCTACGAGCAGTACTTC.

This chain connects TRBV15 to TRBJ1-2; 7 nucleotides align to TRBD1. Germline values: CDR1 LNHNV, CDR2 YYDKDF (reference sequence). After removal of 6 bases from V and 1 base from J, the junction contained 11 bases not matched to a gene. The length of the CDR3 is 16 residues. The CDR3 coding sequence is TGTGCCACCAGTATCGACAGGGTGGCACTTAACTATGGCTACACCTTC. This codes for CATSIDRVALNYGYTF.

The chain links TRBV5-1 to TRBJ2-2; perhaps TRBD2 as D (7 bases). With 0 bases removed from V and 4 bases from J, the gap between germline ends came to 13 bases. Germline loops: CDR1 SGHRS, CDR2 YFSETQ. This CDR3 is 16 amino acids long. The CDR3 DNA sequence: TGCGCCAGCAGCTTGGTGGGGGGGCTCCCCACCGGGGAGCTGTTTTTT. This sequence encodes CASSLVGGLPTGELFF.

The chain joins TRBV5-1 to TRBJ1-6; no clear D. Germline V CDR1 and CDR2: SGHRS, YFSETQ. Trimming left V 0 bases short and J 7 bases short, with 5 bases between. This CDR3 region has 13 residues. CDR3 amino acids: CASSLADNSPLHF. CDR3 sequence (DNA): TGCGCCAGCAGCTTGGCCGACAATTCACCCCTCCACTTT. Full variable domain (remainder filled in from reference TRBV5-1 and TRBJ1-6): KAGVTQTPRYLIKTRGQQVTLSCSPISGHRSVSWYQQTPGQGLQFLFEYFSETQRNKGNFPGRFSGRQFSNSRSEMNVSTLELGDSALYLCASSLADNSPLHFGNGTRLTVT.

This chain uses TRBV7-9 with TRBJ2-3; D not resolved. The CDR3 consists of 12 residues. Trimming took 0 bases from V and 6 from J, leaving 4 bases between them. Per the germline V gene, CDR1 is SEHNR and CDR2 is FQNEAQ (reference sequence). The CDR3 region has the DNA TGTGCCAGCAGCTTAGCGCTGGATACGCAGTATTTT. It is translated as CASSLALDTQYF. The full variable domain, in which reference TRBV7-9 and TRBJ2-3 provide the parts outside the CDR3, is DTGVSQNPRHKITKRGQNVTFRCDPISEHNRLYWYRQTLGQGPEFLTYFQNEAQLEKSRLLSDRFSAERPKGSFSTLEIQRTEQGDSAMYLCASSLALDTQYFGPGTRLTVL.